The 25 T cell receptor beta chains reported below all come from one sample, sequenced in a study of blood T cell repertoires in COVID-19. TCRdb keeps only in-frame clones here, not all; method: immunoSEQ multiplex PCR. The data contain more than 150,000 clones, approximately 84% of them seen just once; the ten biggest clones take up around 14%. The sequencing input was peripheral blood. These receptors all come from a woman older than 75 with acute or convalescent COVID-19.

The chain recombines TRBV4-2 with TRBJ2-1, with 9 bases fitting TRBD2. Germline CDR1 and CDR2: LGHNA and YNFKEQ. With 0 bases clipped from V and 0 bases from J, the junction kept 9 bases outside the gene matches. The CDR3 loop spans 19 amino acids. The CDR3 sequence is CASSQEWGGGAASYNEQFF. In nucleotides, the CDR3 is TGTGCCAGCAGCCAAGAGTGGGGCGGGGGGGCAGCCTCCTACAATGAGCAGTTCTTC.

There are a few counts of this clone. The chain carries TRBV4-1 and TRBJ1-5; D might be TRBD1 (6 bases). This CDR3 has 15 residues. V was trimmed by 0 bases and J by 9 bases, leaving 15 bases between them. CDR1 and CDR2 (germline): MGHRA, YSYEKL. CDR3 loop: CASSQEQGPVGPQHF. CDR3 nucleotide sequence: TGCGCCAGCAGCCAAGAACAGGGCCCGGTGGGGCCCCAGCATTTT.

The chain links TRBV19 to TRBJ1-5, with TRBD1 matching 10 bases. Per germline, CDR1 LNHDA and CDR2 SQIVND (reference sequence). V was clipped by 6 bases and J by 7 bases; unmatched bases: 6. The CDR3 covers 14 residues. This CDR3 reads CASRRDRGHQPQHF. The CDR3 DNA reads TGTGCCAGTAGGCGGGACAGGGGACACCAGCCCCAGCATTTT.

The V and J genes are TRBV28 and TRBJ1-2; 7 bases map to TRBD1. This CDR3 is built from 14 residues. J was trimmed by 10 bases and V by 5 bases; bases with no gene match: 13. CDR1 is MDHEN and CDR2 is SYDVKM in the germline V gene. The DNA of the CDR3 is TGTGCCAGCAGTCTTACCTGGAAGGACAGGACCTACACCTTC. Amino acid sequence: CASSLTWKDRTYTF.

V gene TRBV19 combines with J gene TRBJ2-7; TRBD1 agrees at 10 bases. Germline values: CDR1 LNHDA, CDR2 SQIVND (reference sequence). The CDR3 length is 15 residues. The V gene end was trimmed by 7 bases and the J gene end by 2 bases; junction bases not matched to a gene: 8. The CDR3 nucleotides read TGTGCCAGTACCAGGTCGGGGACAGGGGCCTACGAGCAGTACTTC. Translated: CASTRSGTGAYEQYF.

DNA of the CDR3: TGTGCCATCAGTGTTTCGGGAACCGATGATACGCAGTATTTT. It specifies CAISVSGTDDTQYF. The chain has TRBV10-3 and TRBJ2-3; possible D gene TRBD2, 5 bases. V gave up 4 bases and J gave up 6 bases, with 14 bases separating them. The CDR3 runs 14 residues. Germline values: CDR1 ENHRY, CDR2 SYGVKD.

V gene TRBV18 combines with J gene TRBJ1-1; D gene ambiguous. Germline lookup yields CDR1 KGHSH and CDR2 LQKENI. The CDR3 has 15 amino acids. The V gene lost 2 bases and the J gene lost 4 bases, with 14 bases spanning the gap. This chain's CDR3 is CASSPWTTRGTEAFF. Written as DNA, the CDR3 is TGTGCCAGCTCACCATGGACCACCCGGGGCACTGAAGCTTTCTTT.

As DNA, the CDR3 is TGTGCCAGCAATTCACAGGGGGCCTCCCGACCCCTCCACTTT. This sequence encodes CASNSQGASRPLHF. The chain carries TRBV28 and TRBJ1-6; TRBD1 agrees at 9 bases. The V segment lost 7 bases and the J segment 12 bases; nucleotides outside the gene matches: 10. Germline CDR1 reads MDHEN; CDR2 reads SYDVKM. The CDR3 runs 14 residues.

This chain links TRBV7-2 with TRBJ1-3, with D tentatively TRBD1 (6 bases). The V end lost 6 bases, the J end lost 3 bases, and 12 bases lay between the germline ends. CDR1 is SGHTA and CDR2 is FQGNSA in the germline V gene. This CDR3 contains 14 residues. The CDR3 region is CASRRTDLGNTIYF. The CDR3 DNA sequence: TGTGCCAGCAGACGGACAGATCTTGGAAACACCATATATTTT.

V usage is TRBV3-1 (or the pseudogene TRBV3-2) and J usage is TRBJ1-2; D is uncertain. The CDR3 sequence is 15 residues long. Germline CDR1 is LGHDT and CDR2 is YNNKEL (reference sequence). Trimming cost V 4 bases and J 7 bases, with 19 bases left between them. The CDR3 loop is CASSPMEVQAIGYTF. The CDR3 DNA sequence: TGTGCCAGCAGCCCGATGGAAGTTCAGGCGATTGGCTACACCTTC.

On this clone: Other DNA sequences in this sample translate to the same CDR3. The V call is TRBV2, the J call TRBJ1-2; 7 bases line up with TRBD1. Germline V gene lookup returns CDR1 SNHLY and CDR2 FYNNEI. J gave up 4 bases and V 4 bases, and 0 bases lay outside the gene matches. This CDR3 spans 12 amino acids. CDR3: CASSAGGYGYTF. The DNA for the CDR3 is TGTGCCAGCAGTGCAGGGGGCTATGGCTACACCTTC.

The chain combines TRBV6-5 with TRBJ2-7, with TRBD2 as a possible D gene (5 bases). CDR3 size: 14 residues. Germline V CDR1 and CDR2: MNHEY, SVGAGI. Between the trimmed V and J ends, which lost 2 bases and 2 bases, there was a span of 10 bases. The CDR3 DNA sequence: TGTGCCAGCAGTTACCTGGACTCGACCTACGAGCAGTACTTC. This sequence encodes CASSYLDSTYEQYF.

The rearrangement joins TRBV10-2 to TRBJ1-1, with TRBD1 as a possible D gene (6 bases). CDR1 is WSHSY, CDR2 SAAADI, per germline. This CDR3 contains 14 residues. Trimming took 7 bases from V and 1 from J, leaving 13 bases between them. As DNA, the CDR3 is TGCGCCAGCACTCAGGGGTTATCGAACACTGAAGCTTTCTTT. Its protein is CASTQGLSNTEAFF.

This clone showed up just once. The CDR3 DNA follows: TGTGCCAGCAGTTTGTTCGGACTGGGCAAAAACATTCAGTACTTC. It yields the protein CASSLFGLGKNIQYF. V usage is TRBV28 and J usage is TRBJ2-4; D is possibly TRBD2 (5 bases). The CDR3 totals 15 residues. Trimming cost V 3 bases and J 3 bases, with 12 bases left between them. CDR1 is MDHEN, CDR2 SYDVKM, per germline.

This clone was recorded at least ten times. The rearrangement links TRBV9 to TRBJ1-1; D gene unclear. Germline CDR1 and CDR2: SGDLS and YYNGEE. The CDR3 extends over 15 amino acids. The V end was cut by 2 bases, the J end by 2 bases, with 13 bases between. CDR3 bases: TGTGCCAGCAGCGTGACACATCTTGCTAACACTGAAGCTTTCTTT. This translates into CASSVTHLANTEAFF.

CDR3 sequence: CASRTGTSGSQEQFF. The CDR3, as DNA: TGTGCCAGCAGGACCGGGACTAGTGGCTCACAGGAGCAGTTCTTC. The chain recombines TRBV6-5 with TRBJ2-1, with 8 nucleotides matching TRBD2. The length of the CDR3 is 15 residues. Per germline, CDR1 MNHEY and CDR2 SVGAGI. V lost 6 bases, J lost 10 bases, and 14 bases stayed unmatched.

The chain uses TRBV24-1 and TRBJ1-3; D gene unclear. Between the trimmed V and J ends, which lost 3 bases and 0 bases, there was a span of 23 bases. Germline V gene sequence: CDR1 KGHDR, CDR2 SFDVKD. The CDR3 contains 20 residues. CDR3 in amino acids: CATSDPRRCSEGGSGNTIYF. As DNA, the CDR3 is TGTGCCACCAGTGATCCTCGGAGATGCTCAGAGGGAGGCTCTGGAAACACCATATATTTT.

This sequence joins TRBV15 and TRBJ2-1, with D tentatively TRBD2 (5 bases). CDR3 length: 15 amino acids. Trimming left V 0 bases short and J 1 base short, with 7 bases between. Per germline, CDR1 LNHNV and CDR2 YYDKDF (reference sequence). CDR3 in amino acids: CATSRDRGSYNEQFF. The CDR3 nucleotides are TGTGCCACCAGCAGAGATAGAGGGTCCTACAATGAGCAGTTCTTC.

This clone was counted only a few times. This chain links TRBV19 with TRBJ2-1; 7 positions match TRBD1. CDR1 LNHDA and CDR2 SQIVND come from the germline V gene (reference sequence). The CDR3 is 15 amino acids. Trimming cost V 7 bases and J 0 bases; bases outside gene matches: 6. The CDR3 reads CASTPTGSSYNEQFF. The CDR3 DNA is TGTGCCAGTACCCCGACAGGGAGCTCCTACAATGAGCAGTTCTTC.

The rearrangement joins TRBV5-1 to TRBJ2-7; D gene unclear. Trimming left V 4 bases short and J 0 bases short, with 14 bases between. Germline loops: CDR1 SGHRS, CDR2 YFSETQ. The CDR3 is 15 amino acids. This CDR3 is CASSLGASNSYEQYF. CDR3 DNA: TGCGCCAGCAGCCTAGGCGCCTCAAACTCCTACGAGCAGTACTTC.

The CDR3 sequence: CASSPPPGESYNEQFF. The CDR3 region has the DNA TGTGCCAGCTCACCCCCCCCGGGAGAGTCTTACAATGAGCAGTTCTTC. The rearrangement joins TRBV18 to TRBJ2-1; TRBD2 might be the D (6 bases). CDR1 is KGHSH, CDR2 LQKENI, per germline. With 3 bases removed from V and 4 bases from J, the gap between germline ends came to 16 bases. The length of the CDR3 is 16 residues.

This clone has a handful of counts. This sequence joins TRBV4-1 and TRBJ2-1; 9 bases match TRBD2. Germline loops: CDR1 MGHRA, CDR2 YSYEKL. There are 16 residues in the CDR3. V gave up 1 base and J gave up 6 bases; unmatched junction bases: 7. CDR3 amino acids: CASSQAVLAGSNEQFF. The CDR3 DNA follows: TGCGCCAGCAGCCAAGCGGTTCTAGCGGGGTCCAATGAGCAGTTCTTC.

J is TRBJ2-7 and V is TRBV30, with a tentative D call TRBD1 (5 bases). The CDR3 has 14 residues. V dropped 2 bases and J dropped 0 bases, with 11 bases sitting between them. From germline, CDR1 is GTSNPN and CDR2 SVGIG (reference sequence). This chain's CDR3 is CAWSHRPNSYEQYF. In nucleotides, the CDR3 is TGTGCCTGGAGTCACAGGCCAAACTCCTACGAGCAGTACTTC.

This rearrangement joins TRBV18 to TRBJ2-5; 11 positions agree with TRBD1. Per germline, CDR1 KGHSH and CDR2 LQKENI. Trimming removed 1 base from V and 4 bases from J; junction bases left unmatched: 8. This CDR3 is built from 17 residues. The CDR3 spells CASSPLGTGGGSETQYF. DNA for the CDR3: TGTGCCAGCTCACCACTCGGGACAGGGGGAGGGTCAGAGACCCAGTACTTC. Together with reference TRBV18 and TRBJ2-5, the CDR3 gives the full variable domain: NAGVMQNPRHLVRRRGQEARLRCSPMKGHSHVYWYRQLPEEGLKFMVYLQKENIIDESGMPKERFSAEFPKEGPSILRIQQVVRGDSAAYFCASSPLGTGGGSETQYFGPGTRLLVL.

The V and J genes are TRBV7-9 and TRBJ2-1, with 12 bases identical to TRBD2. The CDR3 spans 16 residues. V lost 5 bases and J lost 3; bases outside the gene matches: 5. Germline loops: CDR1 SEHNR, CDR2 FQNEAQ (reference sequence). CDR3 amino acids: CASSPSGRGYYNEQFF. In DNA, the CDR3 is TGTGCCAGCAGCCCTAGCGGGAGGGGCTACTACAATGAGCAGTTCTTC.